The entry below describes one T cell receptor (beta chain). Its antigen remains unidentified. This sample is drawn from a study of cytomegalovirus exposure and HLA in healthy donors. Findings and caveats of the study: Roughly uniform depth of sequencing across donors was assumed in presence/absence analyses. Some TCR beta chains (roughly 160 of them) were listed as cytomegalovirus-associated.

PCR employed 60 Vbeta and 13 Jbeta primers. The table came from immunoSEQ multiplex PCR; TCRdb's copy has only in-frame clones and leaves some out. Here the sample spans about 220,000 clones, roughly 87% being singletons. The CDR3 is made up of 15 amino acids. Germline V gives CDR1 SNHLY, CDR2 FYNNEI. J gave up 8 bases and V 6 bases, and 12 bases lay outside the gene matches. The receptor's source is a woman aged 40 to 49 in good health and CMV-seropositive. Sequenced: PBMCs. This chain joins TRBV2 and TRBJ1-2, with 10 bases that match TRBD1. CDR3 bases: TGTGCCAGCAGGGGAAGCGGACAGGGGGTAGGAGGCTACACCTTC. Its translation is CASRGSGQGVGGYTF. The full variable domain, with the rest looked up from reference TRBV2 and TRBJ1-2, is EPEVTQTPSHQVTQMGQEVILRCVPISNHLYFYWYRQILGQKVEFLVSFYNNEISEKSEIFDDQFSVERPDGSNFTLKIRSTKLEDSAMYFCASRGSGQGVGGYTFGSGTRLTVV.